Listed below are T cell receptor beta chains from one sample, sequenced in a study of human T cells and chemical hapten exposure. TCRdb processed the RACE reads anew with MiXCR; each CDR3 protein has one entry. The table includes just over 95,000 distinct CDR3 sequences, 25% to 35% detected once. The sequencing here drew on whole blood, taken in connection with sensitization to the hapten diphenylcyclopropenone (DPC). These receptor sequences come from a man aged 35 to 55 with alopecia areata. Some clones in this sample may be carry-over from other donors' samples. CDR3s include the opening cysteine and the closing phenylalanine or tryptophan. Each record gives: D gene, clone size, V gene, J gene, CDR3 DNA, CDR3 protein. A D gene is named only where the DNA matches it firmly. Not every row has a clone size; where given, it reads once, few, many or a size class.

.	.	TRBV6-5	TRBJ2-2	TGTGCCAGCAGTTATCCCGAAACCGGGGAGCTGTTTTTT	CASSYPETGELFF
TRBD2	.	TRBV12-3/TRBV12-4	TRBJ2-1	TGTGCCAGCAGTATTAGCGGGAGGTTTTCCAATGAGCAGTTCTTC	CASSISGRFSNEQFF
.	.	TRBV28	TRBJ1-5	TGTGCCAGCTCACGGATGTCTGGCAATCAGCCCCAGCATTTT	CASSRMSGNQPQHF
.	.	TRBV5-1	TRBJ2-5	TGCGCCAGCAGGACCCGACAGGCCCAAGAGACCCAGTACTTC	CASRTRQAQETQYF
.	few	TRBV27	TRBJ2-7	TGTGCCAGCAGTCCCCTGGATCGGGCCTCCTACGAGCAGTACTTC	CASSPLDRASYEQYF
TRBD2	.	TRBV7-9	TRBJ2-3	TGTGCCAGCAGCTTGGGACTAGGAGCGAGAGATACGCAGTATTTT	CASSLGLGARDTQYF
TRBD2	few	TRBV5-1	TRBJ2-3	TGCGCCAGCAGCTTGCGGTCTAGCGGACCCACAGATACGCAGTATTTT	CASSLRSSGPTDTQYF
.	.	TRBV20-1	TRBJ2-6	TGCAGTGCTAGCCCCCGTGCGGGTGGGGCCAACGTCCTGACTTTC	CSASPRAGGANVLTF
.	many	TRBV29-1	TRBJ1-1	TGCAGCGCCATGGGACTCCAGGGCGCTGAAGCTTTCTTT	CSAMGLQGAEAFF
.	few	TRBV28	TRBJ1-4	TGTGCCAGCAGTCCCGTGACCTTCGGATCCCGGGGGCGAGTTGAAAAACTGTTTTTT	CASSPVTFGSRGRVEKLFF
TRBD1	many	TRBV6-5	TRBJ2-1	TGTGCCAGCAGTCCCTGGACAGGGAGCTACAATGAGCAGTTCTTC	CASSPWTGSYNEQFF
.	once	TRBV20-1	TRBJ2-7	TGCAGTGCTCAGAGCGTCGATCTGCAGTACTTC	CSAQSVDLQYF
.	.	TRBV30	TRBJ2-3	TGTGCCTGGAGTGTACGTCGGGCAGATACGCAGTATTTT	CAWSVRRADTQYF
TRBD2	.	TRBV7-2	TRBJ2-1	TGTGCCAGCAGTCCCGTAGCGGGGAGTAATGAGCAGTTCTTC	CASSPVAGSNEQFF
TRBD1	few	TRBV20-1	TRBJ1-6	TGCAGTGCTAGAAGAGGGACAGACCCCAATTCACCCCTCCACTTT	CSARRGTDPNSPLHF
.	.	TRBV7-2	TRBJ2-1	TGTGCCAGCAGCTTCGGGGCCAGCAATGAGCAGTTCTTC	CASSFGASNEQFF
.	.	TRBV15	TRBJ2-1	TGTGCCACCAGCAGAGATCTAAGTAGCTCCTACAATGAGCAGTTCTTC	CATSRDLSSSYNEQFF
.	.	TRBV5-1	TRBJ2-7	TGCGCCAGCAGCTTGGGGGGGCAGGGTCCCTACGAGCAGTACTTC	CASSLGGQGPYEQYF
.	once	TRBV2	TRBJ1-4	TGTGCCAGCAGTGAGGGGGGGGCGGCTAATGAAAAACTGTTTTTT	CASSEGGAANEKLFF
.	few	TRBV3-1	TRBJ2-3	TGTGCCAGCAGCCAAGAGCTCTGGTGGCTGGCAGGCACAGATACGCAGTATTTT	CASSQELWWLAGTDTQYF
TRBD1	.	TRBV28	TRBJ1-5	TGTGCCAGCAGTTTACAGGGGGCGAGCAATCAGCCCCAGCATTTT	CASSLQGASNQPQHF
.	few	TRBV28	TRBJ2-7	TGTGCCAGCAGAACTAACGGTCCTTCCTACGAGCAGTACTTC	CASRTNGPSYEQYF
.	many	TRBV12-3/TRBV12-4	TRBJ2-1	TGTGCCAGCAGTCCTCCCGCCCATGAGCAGTTCTTC	CASSPPAHEQFF